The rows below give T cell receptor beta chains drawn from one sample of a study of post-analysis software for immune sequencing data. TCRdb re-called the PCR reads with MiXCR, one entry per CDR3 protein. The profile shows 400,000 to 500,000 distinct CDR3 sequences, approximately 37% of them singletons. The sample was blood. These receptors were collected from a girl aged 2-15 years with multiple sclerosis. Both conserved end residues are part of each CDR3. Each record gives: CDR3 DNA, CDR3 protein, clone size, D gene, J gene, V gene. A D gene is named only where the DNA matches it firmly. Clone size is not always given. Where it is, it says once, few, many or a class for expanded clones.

CDR3nt: TGTGCCAGCAGCTTGGGTTTAGCGGGAGGTTACGAGCAGTACTTC; CDR3aa: CASSLGLAGGYEQYF; abundance: many; d_gene: TRBD2; j_gene: TRBJ2-7; v_gene: TRBV5-5
CDR3nt: TGTGCCAGCAGTTTATCCAGGATCGATACGCAGTATTTT; CDR3aa: CASSLSRIDTQYF; abundance: -; d_gene: -; j_gene: TRBJ2-3; v_gene: TRBV12-3/TRBV12-4
CDR3nt: TGCAGTGCTTCGGACGGTCCGACGAACACCGGGGAGCTGTTTTTT; CDR3aa: CSASDGPTNTGELFF; abundance: few; d_gene: -; j_gene: TRBJ2-2; v_gene: TRBV20-1
CDR3nt: TGTGCCAGCAGACCGTCCCGAGGGGGCTTCACTGAAGCTTTCTTT; CDR3aa: CASRPSRGGFTEAFF; abundance: -; d_gene: TRBD1; j_gene: TRBJ1-1; v_gene: TRBV28
CDR3nt: TGCAGCGTTGCAGGGGATAGGTACAATGAGCAGTTCTTC; CDR3aa: CSVAGDRYNEQFF; abundance: few; d_gene: -; j_gene: TRBJ2-1; v_gene: TRBV29-1
CDR3nt: TGTGCCACCACACCGTGGGACAGGGGCATGGAGACCCAGTACTTC; CDR3aa: CATTPWDRGMETQYF; abundance: few; d_gene: TRBD1; j_gene: TRBJ2-5; v_gene: TRBV7-6
CDR3nt: TGCAGCGTGGGGGGGACACCTCGCAATTCCTACGAGCAGTACTTC; CDR3aa: CSVGGTPRNSYEQYF; abundance: -; d_gene: -; j_gene: TRBJ2-7; v_gene: TRBV29-1
CDR3nt: TGTGCCACCAGCAGGTCCGGGACTTCACTCTACGAGCAGTACTTC; CDR3aa: CATSRSGTSLYEQYF; abundance: few; d_gene: -; j_gene: TRBJ2-7; v_gene: TRBV15
CDR3nt: TGCGCCAGCAGCAGGACAGCCTCCTACGAGCAGTACTTC; CDR3aa: CASSRTASYEQYF; abundance: few; d_gene: -; j_gene: TRBJ2-7; v_gene: TRBV5-1
CDR3nt: TGTGCCAGCAGCTTAAGACTATCACAAGAGACCCAGTACTTC; CDR3aa: CASSLRLSQETQYF; abundance: few; d_gene: -; j_gene: TRBJ2-5; v_gene: TRBV7-8
CDR3nt: TGTGCCACCAGCAGACGACTGACAGCCCAAGAGACCCAGTACTTC; CDR3aa: CATSRRLTAQETQYF; abundance: -; d_gene: -; j_gene: TRBJ2-5; v_gene: TRBV15
CDR3nt: TGCGCCAGCAGCCAAGAGTTGGGCCAGGGGAATCAGCCCCAGCATTTT; CDR3aa: CASSQELGQGNQPQHF; abundance: -; d_gene: -; j_gene: TRBJ1-5; v_gene: TRBV4-3
CDR3nt: TGCAGTGCCCCAAAGCATCCAGATACGCAGTATTTT; CDR3aa: CSAPKHPDTQYF; abundance: -; d_gene: -; j_gene: TRBJ2-3; v_gene: TRBV20-1
CDR3nt: TGCGCCAGCAGCCAAGATTTAGTGGTTGGAAACATTCAGTACTTC; CDR3aa: CASSQDLVVGNIQYF; abundance: -; d_gene: -; j_gene: TRBJ2-4; v_gene: TRBV4-3
CDR3nt: TGTGCCAGCAGCGACATAGGAAAACATGGCTACACCTTC; CDR3aa: CASSDIGKHGYTF; abundance: -; d_gene: -; j_gene: TRBJ1-2; v_gene: TRBV9
CDR3nt: TGTGCCACCAGCAGAGAGGAAACAGGCTATAGCAATCAGCCCCAGCATTTT; CDR3aa: CATSREETGYSNQPQHF; abundance: once; d_gene: -; j_gene: TRBJ1-5; v_gene: TRBV15
CDR3nt: TGTGCCAGCAGTTACAACGGATTCTACAATGAGCAGTTCTTC; CDR3aa: CASSYNGFYNEQFF; abundance: -; d_gene: -; j_gene: TRBJ2-1; v_gene: TRBV6-2/TRBV6-3
CDR3nt: TGCAGCGTTGAAGCCCCCGGGACAGGGATTTCCCACGAGCAGTACTTC; CDR3aa: CSVEAPGTGISHEQYF; abundance: few; d_gene: TRBD1; j_gene: TRBJ2-7; v_gene: TRBV29-1
CDR3nt: TGTGCCAGCGCCAGGGTTTACGAGCAGTACTTC; CDR3aa: CASARVYEQYF; abundance: -; d_gene: -; j_gene: TRBJ2-7; v_gene: TRBV28
CDR3nt: TGCAGTGCTAGAGATGAATCCAGGGGGAGTCCACCCCTCCACTTT; CDR3aa: CSARDESRGSPPLHF; abundance: few; d_gene: TRBD1; j_gene: TRBJ1-6; v_gene: TRBV20-1
CDR3nt: TGTGCCAGCGCCGGACAAACCAGCAATCAGCCCCAGCATTTT; CDR3aa: CASAGQTSNQPQHF; abundance: -; d_gene: -; j_gene: TRBJ1-5; v_gene: TRBV6-1
CDR3nt: TGTGCCAGCAGGACAGGTATACCTAGCTCCTACAATGAGCAGTTCTTC; CDR3aa: CASRTGIPSSYNEQFF; abundance: -; d_gene: -; j_gene: TRBJ2-1; v_gene: TRBV6-2/TRBV6-3